The source of this T cell receptor beta chain is a study of T cell responses to AZD1222 COVID-19 vaccine (dated by TCRdb to the early 2020s). For context, the study as a whole: AZD1222 recipients whose second dose came at about 4 weeks and those whose second dose came at about 12 weeks were combined into one group, since spike-specific TCR depth and breadth did not differ between the two schedules. Enrollment into the trials was organized by age into subgroups of 18-55, 56-69 and 70-plus years, and those subgroups contained approximately 160, 26 and 62 TCR-sequenced participants, respectively. TCR sequencing was performed for 230 to 250 trial participants, of whom roughly 200 were given two doses of AZD1222 and approximately 25 were given two doses of MenACWY control vaccine. Overall study outcomes, separate from this receptor: Vaccine-associated CD4 TCRs spanned the whole spike protein, with dominant responses in regions 160-218 and 743-854. Because no day 14 peak-response samples were available, the repertoires could be characterized only after the peak T cell response. Participants were mostly white British and included more females than males, and it was suggested by the authors that clonal diversity may have been underestimated. In the small 56-69-year group, the increase in depth fell short of significance, most likely because of low power. Epitopes outside the regions mutated in the B.1.351 and B.1.1.7 variants were reportedly recognized by nearly half of the unique spike-specific TCRs. After two AZD1222 doses, both the breadth and the depth of spike-specific TCRs were significantly higher than at day 0 and than in MenACWY recipients. Conclusions about previously exposed vaccinees are limited because only 5 or 6 AZD1222 recipients were SARS-CoV-2 seropositive at baseline.

This specimen's time point label, per the study, means: baseline before first vaccination. Vaccinee samples were obtained from the UK trials COV001 and COV002, which included a single-blind randomized controlled phase 2/3 trial of AZD1222 (ChAdOx1 nCoV-19) in healthy adults. Trial participant PBMC samples were collected at day 0 and day 28 after the second dose for TCRbeta chain sequencing. The germline V gene (reference sequence) specifies LGHDT as CDR1 and YNNKEL as CDR2. V is reduced by 5 bases and J by 2 bases, leaving a spacing of 6 bases between them. The CDR3 measures 12 amino acids from cysteine to phenylalanine. This entry keeps only the CDR3 DNA: 36 bases, framed from base 1. The CDR3 regions of human TCRbeta chains were analyzed by immunosequencing. The study's own analysis went as follows. TCRs in the repertoires were compared against a reference library of SARS-CoV-2-specific TCRs that had been generated with the MIRA antigen-specificity platform. Breadth was defined as the fraction of unique TCRs that were SARS-CoV-2-associated, and depth was defined as the fraction of total T cells that were SARS-CoV-2-associated. Each spike-specific TCR was assigned to its reactive spike region and to a CD4 or CD8 class using the MIRA data. Log10-transformed breadth and depth values were compared by one-way ANOVA with Sidak's multiple comparisons tests. The table comes from immuneACCESS by way of TCRdb, which keeps in-frame sequences with V and J called. Part of the clones is missing from these tables; in studies checked, under half for an unresolved V gene and the rest for unknown reasons. The V and J calls and clone size were taken over from that table, and D and trimming were inferred from the DNA. A total of about 120,000 clones appear in this sample, around 87% of them only once. About 3.7% of the sample is held by the ten biggest clonotypes.

Concerning this clone: Its antigen is currently not known. Base qualities are not at hand, and no much larger clone is one base apart.

The sample consisted of peripheral blood, taken on day 0 of AZD1222 vaccination. The clonotype originates from an adult in good health. This chain joins TRBV3-1 (or the pseudogene TRBV3-2) to TRBJ1-2, with a tentative D gene TRBD1 over 5 matching bases. The CDR3 reads as follows: CASSWDNYGYTF. Read as DNA, the sequence is TGTGCCAGCAGCTGGGACAACTATGGCTACACCTTC.